The sequence of this TCR beta chain was determined in a study of blood T cell repertoires in COVID-19. Looked up from germline, CDR1 is SGHTA and CDR2 is FQGNSA. The CDR3 is 16 residues long. Germline trimming cut 5 bases from V and 0 bases from J; bases unmatched to any gene: 7. This clone was recorded only once. As handled by the study authors: For nucleated cells, counts were estimated from reference gene primer amplification. This table comes from immunoSEQ multiplex PCR, and its TCRdb copy is limited to in-frame clones, with some not included. V and J calls and clone size come straight from that table; D and trimming were deduced from the DNA. Of under 200,000 clones in the sample, roughly four fifths were seen once. Study members were between about 18 and 95 years old and lived in 24 US regions. Cohort allocation depended upon clinical history that participants reported.

The sequence was collected from a man aged 50 to 59 who had recovered from COVID-19. What was sequenced was PBMCs or T cells enriched from blood (not recorded which). This chain links TRBV7-2 with TRBJ1-2; 9 nucleotides line up with TRBD1. The CDR3 region has the DNA TGTGCCAGCAGCGTCGGGACAGGGAGGTCTAACTATGGCTACACCTTC. Its protein is CASSVGTGRSNYGYTF.